This T cell receptor beta chain was identified in a study of cytomegalovirus exposure and HLA in healthy donors. PCR was performed using 60 Vbeta and 13 Jbeta primers. Sequenced by immunoSEQ multiplex PCR; TCRdb stores in-frame clones only, minus some. The data contain some 100,000 clones, 75% of them singletons. Losses at the gene ends were 6 bases for V and 6 bases for J; bases not matched to a gene: 11. CDR3 length equals 15 residues. CDR1 and CDR2 (germline): MNHEY, SVGAGI. The TCR was taken from a woman under 30 in good health and CMV-seropositive. Sequenced sample: PBMCs. The V call is TRBV6-5, the J call TRBJ2-1; 7 bases map to TRBD2. CDR3 nucleotides: TGTGCCAGCAGCGTGGCGGGAGCGACGGGCAATGAGCAGTTCTTC. This codes for CASSVAGATGNEQFF.